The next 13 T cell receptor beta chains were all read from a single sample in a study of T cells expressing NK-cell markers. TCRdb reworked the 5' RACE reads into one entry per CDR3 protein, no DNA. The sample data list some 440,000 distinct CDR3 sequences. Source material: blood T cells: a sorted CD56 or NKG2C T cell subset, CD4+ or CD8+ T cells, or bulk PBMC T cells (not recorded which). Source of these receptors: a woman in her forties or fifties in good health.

Here the CDR3 reads CASSWEKLPKYEQYF. The genes are TRBV12-3 or TRBV12-4 and TRBJ2-7; TCRdb lists TRBD2, though no DNA is available to test this call. The CDR3 covers 15 residues.

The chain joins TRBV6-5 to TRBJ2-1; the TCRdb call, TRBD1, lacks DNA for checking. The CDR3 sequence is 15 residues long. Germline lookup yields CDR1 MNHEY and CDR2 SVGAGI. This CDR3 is CASSYLTGGGNEQFF.

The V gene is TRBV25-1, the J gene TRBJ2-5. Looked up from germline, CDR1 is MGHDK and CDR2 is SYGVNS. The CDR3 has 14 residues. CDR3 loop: CASSEFTYQETQYF.

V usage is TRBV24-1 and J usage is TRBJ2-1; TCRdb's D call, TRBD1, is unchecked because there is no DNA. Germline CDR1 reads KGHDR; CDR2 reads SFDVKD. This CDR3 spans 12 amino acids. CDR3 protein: CATSDFRGQQFF.

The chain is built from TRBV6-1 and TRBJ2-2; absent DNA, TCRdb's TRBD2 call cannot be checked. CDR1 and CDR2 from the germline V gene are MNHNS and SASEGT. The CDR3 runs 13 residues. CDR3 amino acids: CASSRDPLVLLFF.

This CDR3 reads CASSFGPRFYNEQFF. The rearrangement links TRBV12-3 or TRBV12-4 to TRBJ2-1; checking the TCRdb D call of TRBD2 is not possible without DNA. The CDR3 is made up of 15 amino acids.

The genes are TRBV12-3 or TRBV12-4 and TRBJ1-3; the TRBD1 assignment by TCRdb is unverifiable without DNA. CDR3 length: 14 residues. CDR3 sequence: CASRGGAFGNTIYF.

The CDR3 here is CASSQGFSEQYF. The chain is built from TRBV13 and TRBJ2-7; TCRdb indicates TRBD1, and absent DNA this call remains unverified. Germline V gives CDR1 PRHDT, CDR2 FYEKMQ (reference sequence). CDR3 length: 12 residues.

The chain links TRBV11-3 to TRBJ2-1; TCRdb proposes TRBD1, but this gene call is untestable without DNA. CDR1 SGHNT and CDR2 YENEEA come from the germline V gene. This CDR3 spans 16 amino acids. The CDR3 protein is CASSPRGGAPGNEQFF.

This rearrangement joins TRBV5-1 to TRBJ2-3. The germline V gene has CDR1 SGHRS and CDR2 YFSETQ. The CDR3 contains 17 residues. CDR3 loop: CASSPEMAIRRTDTQYF.

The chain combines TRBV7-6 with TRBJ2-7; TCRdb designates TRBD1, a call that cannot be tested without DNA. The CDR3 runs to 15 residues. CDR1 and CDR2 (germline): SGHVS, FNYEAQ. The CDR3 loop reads CASSLAAAPSYEQYF.

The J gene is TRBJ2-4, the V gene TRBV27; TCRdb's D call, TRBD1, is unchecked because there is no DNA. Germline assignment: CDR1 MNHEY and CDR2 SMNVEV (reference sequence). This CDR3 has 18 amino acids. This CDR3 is CASSFTAAGGLAKNIQYF.

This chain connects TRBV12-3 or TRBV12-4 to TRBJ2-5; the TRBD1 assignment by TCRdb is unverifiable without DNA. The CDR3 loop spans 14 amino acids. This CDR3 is CASSHQDRLETQYF.